This T cell receptor beta chain was recovered during a study of T-cell reconstitution after alpha-beta-depleted transplantation in children. The library targeted TCRbeta and was prepared with unique molecular identifiers. MiXCR, run by TCRdb on the PCR reads, gives a single entry per CDR3 protein. The table lists 600,000 to 700,000 distinct CDR3 sequences, about 15% of them singletons. This clonotype was seen a handful of times. The CDR3 loop spans 17 amino acids. Germline CDR1 reads SGHTA; CDR2 reads FQGNSA. With 6 bases clipped from V and 3 bases from J, the junction kept 14 bases outside the gene matches.

V gene TRBV7-2 combines with J gene TRBJ2-3; TRBD1 matches 8 bases. The sample consisted of PBMCs from the stem cell graft donor, taken from the stem cell graft. The clonotype comes from a human donor who donated a stem cell graft to a child with acute myeloid leukemia. This CDR3 reads CASSSPTDREWTDTQYF. CDR3 coding DNA: TGTGCCAGCAGTTCACCCACGGACAGGGAATGGACAGATACGCAGTATTTT.